The 26 T cell receptor beta chains below come from one sample, sequenced in a study of blood T cell repertoires in COVID-19. Assay used: immunoSEQ multiplex PCR; TCRdb lists only in-frame clones, some missing. The sample records roughly 29,000 clones, roughly 78% being singletons. The sample was peripheral blood. The receptors stem from a boy aged 2 to 10 with active or convalescent COVID-19.

With respect to this clone: Relative to the germline gene, one junction end is altered; a read error may explain this. The gene calls are TRBV7-7 and TRBJ2-7; 8 positions match TRBD2. The CDR3 sequence is 17 residues long. From germline, CDR1 is SSHAT and CDR2 FNYEAQ (reference sequence). CDR3 in amino acids: CASSSPAGVWLSYEQYF. CDR3 coding DNA: TGTGCTAGCAGCTCCCCAGCGGGAGTATGGTTGTCCTACGAGCAGTACTTC.

This clone was seen once. The V call is TRBV3-1 (or the pseudogene TRBV3-2), the J call TRBJ1-1; D is ambiguous. CDR1 and CDR2 (germline): LGHDT, YNNKEL (reference sequence). Trimming removed 1 base at V and 4 bases at J, with 10 bases between. The CDR3 sequence is 14 residues long. CDR3 amino acids: CASSQGLFPTEAFF. The CDR3 DNA follows: TGTGCCAGCAGCCAAGGTTTATTTCCCACTGAAGCTTTCTTT.

This clone was counted only a few times. The gene calls are TRBV7-8 and TRBJ1-6, with D possibly being TRBD1 (6 bases). Trimming took 1 base from V and 10 from J, leaving 17 bases between them. Germline V gene lookup returns CDR1 SGHVS and CDR2 FQNEAQ. The length of the CDR3 is 16 residues. CDR3 nucleotides: TGTGCCAGCAGCTTAGGTCGGACGTCTCAGGGGTCACCCCTCCACTTT. As protein: CASSLGRTSQGSPLHF.

The table lists this clone with a few counts. The chain couples TRBV27 to TRBJ2-5, with TRBD2 identical over 14 bases. The germline gives CDR1 MNHEY, CDR2 SMNVEV (reference sequence). CDR3 size: 16 residues. The V and J ends lost 6 bases and 1 base, in that order; junction bases with no gene match: 4. The CDR3 DNA sequence: TGTGCCAGCAGACAGACTAGCGGGAGGGCCCAAGAGACCCAGTACTTC. It translates to CASRQTSGRAQETQYF.

The J gene is TRBJ2-3, the V gene TRBV5-1; D perhaps matches TRBD2 (6 bases). The length of the CDR3 is 15 residues. The V end lost 2 bases, the J end lost 2 bases, and 12 bases lay between the germline ends. The germline V gene has CDR1 SGHRS and CDR2 YFSETQ. The CDR3, as DNA: TGCGCCAGCAGCTTACCTCAGGACTACACAGATACGCAGTATTTT. This encodes CASSLPQDYTDTQYF. Full variable domain (missing parts from reference TRBV5-1 and TRBJ2-3): KAGVTQTPRYLIKTRGQQVTLSCSPISGHRSVSWYQQTPGQGLQFLFEYFSETQRNKGNFPGRFSGRQFSNSRSEMNVSTLELGDSALYLCASSLPQDYTDTQYFGPGTRLTVL.

V and J are TRBV18 and TRBJ2-7, with D possibly matching TRBD1 (5 bases). The V and J ends lost 3 bases and 0 bases respectively, with 9 bases between them. The CDR3 consists of 14 residues. CDR1 and CDR2 from the germline V gene are KGHSH and LQKENI. CDR3: CASSPDTPSYEQYF. In nucleotides, the CDR3 is TGTGCCAGCTCACCGGACACTCCCTCCTACGAGCAGTACTTC.

This clone was found a few times. The chain is built from TRBV4-1 and TRBJ1-2; TRBD1 might be the D (6 bases). The CDR3 covers 15 residues. Looked up from germline, CDR1 is MGHRA and CDR2 is YSYEKL. V lost 4 bases and J 5 bases, leaving 17 bases between the germline ends. The CDR3 nucleotides are TGCGCCAGCAGCCTAGAGGGACAATCTCAATATGGCTACACCTTC. Translating gives CASSLEGQSQYGYTF.

The J gene is TRBJ2-1, the V gene TRBV7-6, with 9 positions matching TRBD2. J lost 7 bases, V lost 1 base, and 8 bases had no gene match. CDR1 SGHVS and CDR2 FNYEAQ come from the germline V gene. The CDR3 is 16 residues long. Here the CDR3 DNA reads TGTGCCAGCAGCTTAGGTGGCGGGGGGGCCCGTAATGAGCAGTTCTTC. Translation: CASSLGGGGARNEQFF.

The gene calls are TRBV10-3 and TRBJ2-3, with D maybe TRBD1 (5 bases). Germline CDR1 is ENHRY and CDR2 is SYGVKD. The CDR3 has 13 amino acids. Trimming removed 8 bases from V and 4 bases from J, with 13 bases in between. CDR3 residues: CAIRSQGADTQYF. DNA for the CDR3: TGTGCCATCCGGTCCCAAGGGGCAGATACGCAGTATTTT.

The chain combines TRBV12-3 or TRBV12-4 with TRBJ2-7; no definite D call. The V end was cut by 3 bases, the J end by 2 bases, with 8 bases between. This CDR3 has 13 amino acids. The CDR3 nucleotides read TGTGCCAGCAGTTTCTGGCGGACCTACGAGCAGTACTTC. It codes for CASSFWRTYEQYF.

This chain connects TRBV28 to TRBJ2-7; 7 bases are shared with TRBD1. Germline-derived CDR1 and CDR2 are MDHEN and SYDVKM. The CDR3 runs to 15 residues. After removal of 5 bases from V and 3 bases from J, the junction contained 10 bases not matched to a gene. The CDR3 sequence: CASSPQTGMDYEQYF. The CDR3 DNA reads TGTGCCAGCAGTCCCCAGACAGGGATGGACTACGAGCAGTACTTC. Combining the CDR3 with reference TRBV28 and TRBJ2-7 gives the whole variable domain DVKVTQSSRYLVKRTGEKVFLECVQDMDHENMFWYRQDPGLGLRLIYFSYDVKMKEKGDIPEGYSVSREKKERFSLILESASTNQTSMYLCASSPQTGMDYEQYFGPGTRLTVT.

The chain joins TRBV6-5 to TRBJ2-4, with TRBD2 as a possible D gene (7 bases). Germline loops: CDR1 MNHEY, CDR2 SVGAGI. The CDR3 length is 14 residues. V was cut by 0 bases and J by 8 bases, with 11 bases left in between. The CDR3 region is CASSYSGGAHIQYF. The CDR3 nucleotides are TGTGCCAGCAGTTACTCGGGGGGGGCCCACATTCAGTACTTC.

This chain uses TRBV28 with TRBJ1-2, with D perhaps matching TRBD1 (5 bases). Trimming took off 4 bases at V and 3 bases at J, with 12 bases between the two ends. The CDR3 is 14 amino acids. CDR1 MDHEN and CDR2 SYDVKM come from the germline V gene. The CDR3 spells CASSSGGYDYGYTF. CDR3 coding DNA: TGTGCCAGCAGTTCCGGGGGTTACGACTATGGCTACACCTTC.

This clone ranks as medium-sized (0.01 to 0.1%). J is TRBJ2-7 and V is TRBV6-1, with D maybe TRBD1 (6 bases). V was cut by 3 bases and J by 3 bases, with 15 bases left in between. The CDR3 runs to 15 residues. The V gene's germline CDR1 is MNHNS and CDR2 SASEGT. CDR3 nucleotides: TGTGCCAGCAGTGAGTTGGCAGGGGTACTCTACGAGCAGTACGTC. Its protein product is CASSELAGVLYEQYV.

The chain combines TRBV19 with TRBJ1-2; 8 bases match TRBD1. This CDR3 region has 13 residues. Unmatched junction bases numbered 7, after V lost 5 bases and J lost 8 bases. Germline values: CDR1 LNHDA, CDR2 SQIVND (reference sequence). In DNA form, the CDR3 reads TGTGCCAGTAGTGGCACAGGGGGAGGCGGCTACACCTTC. Translated, it gives CASSGTGGGGYTF.

This clone was counted only a few times. The chain joins TRBV6-5 to TRBJ2-1; possibly TRBD1 for D (5 bases). Trimming removed 7 bases at V and 5 bases at J, with 15 bases between. Germline lookup yields CDR1 MNHEY and CDR2 SVGAGI. This CDR3 is 14 amino acids long. This CDR3 is CASTPPTGNNEQFF. The CDR3 region has the DNA TGTGCCAGCACCCCCCCCACAGGAAACAATGAGCAGTTCTTC.

CDR3 sequence (DNA): TGTGCCAGCAGTGGGAACAGGGTGGGGGTCACTGAAGCTTTCTTT. Translation: CASSGNRVGVTEAFF. The rearrangement links TRBV25-1 to TRBJ1-1; D is possibly TRBD1 (6 bases). The CDR3 consists of 15 residues. Germline values: CDR1 MGHDK, CDR2 SYGVNS. The V end was cut by 4 bases, the J end by 4 bases, with 16 bases between. Looking up the rest from reference TRBV25-1 and TRBJ1-1 gives the full variable domain: EADIYQTPRYLVIGTGKKITLECSQTMGHDKMYWYQQDPGMELHLIHYSYGVNSTEKGDLSSESTVSRIRTEHFPLTLESARPSHTSQYLCASSGNRVGVTEAFFGQGTRLTVV.

The V call is TRBV18, the J call TRBJ2-7; 12 nucleotides line up with TRBD2. Trimming at V came to 5 bases and at J to 7 bases, leaving 15 bases not matched to a gene. The germline gives CDR1 KGHSH, CDR2 LQKENI. The CDR3 is made up of 17 amino acids. The CDR3 sequence is CASSVLLTSGRTREQYF. In nucleotides, the CDR3 is TGTGCCAGCTCAGTTCTATTAACTAGCGGGAGGACCCGAGAGCAGTACTTC.

This clone was detected ten times or more. V usage is TRBV2 and J usage is TRBJ1-1; TRBD1 matches 7 bases. V was pared by 2 bases and J by 5 bases, with 8 bases of the junction left unmatched. Germline V gives CDR1 SNHLY, CDR2 FYNNEI. CDR3 length: 15 residues. As DNA, the CDR3 is TGTGCCAGCAGTGAACTCGCAGGGGGTTCAACTGAAGCTTTCTTT. Amino acid sequence: CASSELAGGSTEAFF.

This clone was seen a handful of times. V and J are TRBV28 and TRBJ1-1, with D perhaps matching TRBD1 (6 bases). The CDR3 totals 15 residues. V lost 3 bases, J lost 5 bases, and 16 bases lay in between. Germline lookup yields CDR1 MDHEN and CDR2 SYDVKM. The CDR3 sequence: CASSLGHLIGTEAFF. The CDR3 coding sequence is TGTGCCAGCAGTTTGGGACACCTCATCGGGACTGAAGCTTTCTTT.

V and J are TRBV6-5 and TRBJ1-5, with 7 bases matching TRBD1. The CDR3 runs 13 residues. Germline values: CDR1 MNHEY, CDR2 SVGAGI. The V and J ends lost 9 bases and 4 bases, in that order; junction bases with no gene match: 6. The CDR3 DNA sequence: TGTGCCAGTAGACAGGGCCTTAATCAGCCCCAGCATTTT. Its protein product is CASRQGLNQPQHF.

The J gene is TRBJ1-2, the V gene TRBV19; maybe TRBD1 (6 bases). V shed 0 bases and J shed 0 bases, with 26 bases lying between them. Per the germline V gene, CDR1 is LNHDA and CDR2 is SQIVND (reference sequence). The CDR3 length is 21 residues. CDR3 bases: TGTGCCAGTAGTATAGATCGTCCCCGTGGCAGGGGCGCAGATTCTAACTATGGCTACACCTTC. Translating gives CASSIDRPRGRGADSNYGYTF.

This clone was recorded once. This chain joins TRBV19 and TRBJ1-2; D is possibly TRBD1 (6 bases). The CDR3 covers 16 residues. CDR1 is LNHDA, CDR2 SQIVND, per germline (reference sequence). The V gene lost 5 bases and the J gene lost 4 bases, with 20 bases spanning the gap. The CDR3 sequence: CASSPYNRVLPYGYTF. The CDR3 DNA sequence: TGTGCCAGTAGTCCTTATAACAGGGTCCTGCCCTATGGCTACACCTTC.

The chain is built from TRBV4-2 and TRBJ1-2; no reliable D call. The V end was cut by 4 bases, the J end by 4 bases, with 13 bases between. Germline CDR1 is LGHNA and CDR2 is YNFKEQ. The CDR3 consists of 14 residues. CDR3 region: CASSRASGSYGYTF. CDR3 nucleotide sequence: TGTGCCAGCAGCCGGGCCAGCGGCAGCTATGGCTACACCTTC.

This clone appeared a single time. The rearrangement joins TRBV10-3 to TRBJ2-7; 16 bases map to TRBD2. V was pared by 11 bases and J by 5 bases, with 12 bases of the junction left unmatched. The CDR3 is 16 amino acids. Germline values: CDR1 ENHRY, CDR2 SYGVKD. The CDR3 nucleotides read TGTGCCGCGGCCGGGACTAGCGGGAGGGCGACTCACGAGCAGTACTTC. This sequence encodes CAAAGTSGRATHEQYF.

The chain recombines TRBV28 with TRBJ1-2; no reliable D call. This CDR3 region has 13 residues. Between the trimmed V and J ends, which lost 7 bases and 7 bases, there was a span of 16 bases. CDR1 is MDHEN, CDR2 SYDVKM, per germline. In nucleotides, the CDR3 is TGTGCCAGCAATCCCGACAAGGTTGGTGGCTACACCTTC. This encodes CASNPDKVGGYTF.